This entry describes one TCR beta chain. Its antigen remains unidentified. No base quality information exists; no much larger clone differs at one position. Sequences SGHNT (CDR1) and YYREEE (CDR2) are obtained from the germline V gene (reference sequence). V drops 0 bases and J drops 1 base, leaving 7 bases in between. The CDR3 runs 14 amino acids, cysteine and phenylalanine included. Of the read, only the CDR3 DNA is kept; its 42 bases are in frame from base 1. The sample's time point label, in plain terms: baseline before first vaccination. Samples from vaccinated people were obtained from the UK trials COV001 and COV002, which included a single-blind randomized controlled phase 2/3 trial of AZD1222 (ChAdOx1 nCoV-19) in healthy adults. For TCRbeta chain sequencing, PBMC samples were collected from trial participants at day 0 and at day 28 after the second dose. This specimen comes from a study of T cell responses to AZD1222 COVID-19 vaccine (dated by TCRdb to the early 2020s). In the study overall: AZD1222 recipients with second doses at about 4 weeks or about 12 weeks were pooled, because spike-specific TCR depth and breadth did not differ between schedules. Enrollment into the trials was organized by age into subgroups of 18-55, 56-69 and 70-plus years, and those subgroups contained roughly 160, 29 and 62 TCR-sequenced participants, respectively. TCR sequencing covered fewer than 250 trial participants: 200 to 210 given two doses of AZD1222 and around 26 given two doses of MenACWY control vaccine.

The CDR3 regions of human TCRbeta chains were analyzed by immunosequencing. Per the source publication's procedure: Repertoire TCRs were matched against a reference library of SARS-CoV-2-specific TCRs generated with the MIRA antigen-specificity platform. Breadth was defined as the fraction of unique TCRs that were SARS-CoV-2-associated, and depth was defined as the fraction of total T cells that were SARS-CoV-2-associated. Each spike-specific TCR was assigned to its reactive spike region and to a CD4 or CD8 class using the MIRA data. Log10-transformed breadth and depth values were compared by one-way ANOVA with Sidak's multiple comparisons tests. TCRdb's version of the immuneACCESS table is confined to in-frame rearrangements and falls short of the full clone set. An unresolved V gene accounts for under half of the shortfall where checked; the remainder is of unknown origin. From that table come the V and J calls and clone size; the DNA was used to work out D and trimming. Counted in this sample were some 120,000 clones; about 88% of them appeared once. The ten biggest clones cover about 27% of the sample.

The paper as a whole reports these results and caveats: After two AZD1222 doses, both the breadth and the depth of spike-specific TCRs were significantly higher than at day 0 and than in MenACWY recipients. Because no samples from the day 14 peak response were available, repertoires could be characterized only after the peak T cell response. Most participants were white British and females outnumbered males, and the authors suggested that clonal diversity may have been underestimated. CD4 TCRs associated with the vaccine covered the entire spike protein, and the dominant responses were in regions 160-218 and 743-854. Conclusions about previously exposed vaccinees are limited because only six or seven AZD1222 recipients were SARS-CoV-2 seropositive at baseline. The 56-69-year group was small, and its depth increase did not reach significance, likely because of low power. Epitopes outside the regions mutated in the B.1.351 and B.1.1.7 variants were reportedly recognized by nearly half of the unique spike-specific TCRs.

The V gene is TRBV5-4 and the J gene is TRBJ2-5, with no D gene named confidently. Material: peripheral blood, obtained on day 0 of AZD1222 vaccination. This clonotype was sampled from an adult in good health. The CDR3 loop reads CASSLGGVQETQYF. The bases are TGTGCCAGCAGCTTGGGTGGGGTCCAAGAGACCCAGTACTTC.